This record concerns one TCR beta chain sequence. Its antigen is still unknown. On sorted subsets, replicate PCRs used about 200 ng DNA, or around 30,000 T cell genomes. Sequencing was performed with immunoSEQ multiplex PCR; in TCRdb, only in-frame clones are kept and a portion is missing. The sample records over 1.5 million clones, 95% to 99% being singletons. The data belong to a study of shared clonotypes between healthy human individuals. Regarding the study as a whole: Generally, naive subsets (rather than memory subsets) showed larger estimated richness. The study found about 4.6% of naive CD4 clonotypes shared across several donors.

From germline, CDR1 is SGHAT and CDR2 FQNNGV. The CDR3 spans 15 residues. Losses at the gene ends were 3 bases for V and 3 bases for J; bases not matched to a gene: 7. The source is a man aged 30-40 years in good health. Sample: naive CD4+ T cells sorted from blood. Sample subset: CD45RA+ positively selected. The rearrangement uses TRBV11-2 and TRBJ2-7, with 8 bases that match TRBD2. CDR3 region: CASSLSRGGNYEQYF. In DNA form, the CDR3 reads TGTGCCAGCAGCTTGTCCCGGGGGGGGAACTACGAGCAGTACTTC.